Shown below are 4 T cell receptor beta chains from a single sample sequenced in a study of blood T cell repertoires in COVID-19. Profiling relied on immunoSEQ multiplex PCR, and the TCRdb table lists in-frame clones only, not all of them. The sample has about 330,000 clones, 88% seen once. The sequenced sample consisted of PBMCs or T cells enriched from blood (not recorded which). The receptors were gathered from a man aged 25-45 years who had recovered from COVID-19.

The rearrangement uses TRBV3-1 (or the pseudogene TRBV3-2) and TRBJ1-2, with D unclear. Trimming took off 0 bases at V and 8 bases at J, with 25 bases between the two ends. This CDR3 region has 18 residues. In germline, CDR1 is LGHDT, CDR2 YNNKEL (reference sequence). The CDR3 bases are TGTGCCAGCAGCCAAGATTCCCGTGGGTCCTACATGGCGAGGGGCTACACCTTC. This sequence encodes CASSQDSRGSYMARGYTF.

The chain joins TRBV7-8 to TRBJ1-2; 9 bases line up with TRBD1. The germline gives CDR1 SGHVS, CDR2 FQNEAQ. This CDR3 has 16 residues. J lost 5 bases, V lost 1 base, and 8 bases had no gene match. CDR3 nucleotides: TGTGCCAGCAGCTTAGACCGACAGGGGGATCGTTATGGCTACACCTTC. It codes for CASSLDRQGDRYGYTF.

The chain uses TRBV2 and TRBJ1-6; no definite D call. CDR1 is SNHLY, CDR2 FYNNEI, per germline. CDR3 length equals 12 residues. Trimming cost V 9 bases and J 6 bases, with 9 bases left between them. The CDR3 reads CASYRSNSPLHF. The CDR3 nucleotides are TGTGCCAGTTACAGATCTAATTCACCCCTCCACTTT.

This rearrangement joins TRBV3-1 (or the pseudogene TRBV3-2) to TRBJ1-2, with a possible D match to TRBD1 (5 bases). The V end lost 5 bases, the J end lost 4 bases, and 20 bases lay between the germline ends. The CDR3 totals 16 residues. Germline values: CDR1 LGHDT, CDR2 YNNKEL (reference sequence). The CDR3 DNA reads as TGTGCCAGCAGCATAGGGGTCGGAGAATCTACCTATGGCTACACCTTC. Its protein is CASSIGVGESTYGYTF.